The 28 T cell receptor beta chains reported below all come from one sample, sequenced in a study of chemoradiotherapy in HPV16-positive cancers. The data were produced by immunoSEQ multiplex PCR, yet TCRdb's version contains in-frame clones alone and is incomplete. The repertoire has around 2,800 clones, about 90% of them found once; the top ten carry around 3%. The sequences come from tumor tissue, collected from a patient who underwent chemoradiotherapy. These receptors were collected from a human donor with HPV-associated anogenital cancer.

CDR3 coding DNA: TGTGCCTGGAAGCGGGCCAGCGGAGATACGCAGTATTTT. Translated, it gives CAWKRASGDTQYF. The V call is TRBV30, the J call TRBJ2-3; tentatively, D is TRBD2 (6 bases). The CDR3 is 13 residues long. Germline lookup yields CDR1 GTSNPN and CDR2 SVGIG (reference sequence). V dropped 4 bases and J dropped 5 bases, with 13 bases sitting between them.

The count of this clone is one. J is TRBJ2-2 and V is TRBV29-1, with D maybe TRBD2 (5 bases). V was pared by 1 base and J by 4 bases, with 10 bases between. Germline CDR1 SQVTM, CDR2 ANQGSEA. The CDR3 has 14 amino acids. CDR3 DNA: TGCAGCGTTGAAGGGGTACGGGGCACCGGGGAGCTGTTTTTT. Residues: CSVEGVRGTGELFF.

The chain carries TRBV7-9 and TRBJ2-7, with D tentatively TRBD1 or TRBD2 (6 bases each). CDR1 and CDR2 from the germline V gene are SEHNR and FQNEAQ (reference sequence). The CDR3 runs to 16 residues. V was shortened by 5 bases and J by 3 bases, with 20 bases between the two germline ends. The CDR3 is CASSGRVQGGDYEQYF. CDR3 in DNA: TGTGCCAGCAGCGGACGGGTACAGGGAGGCGACTACGAGCAGTACTTC.

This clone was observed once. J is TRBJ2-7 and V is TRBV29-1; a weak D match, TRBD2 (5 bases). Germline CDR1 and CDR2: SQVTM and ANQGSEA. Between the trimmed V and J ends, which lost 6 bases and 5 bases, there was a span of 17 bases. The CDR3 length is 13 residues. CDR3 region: CSVINPARDEQYF. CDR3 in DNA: TGCAGCGTCATAAACCCAGCGCGGGACGAGCAGTACTTC.

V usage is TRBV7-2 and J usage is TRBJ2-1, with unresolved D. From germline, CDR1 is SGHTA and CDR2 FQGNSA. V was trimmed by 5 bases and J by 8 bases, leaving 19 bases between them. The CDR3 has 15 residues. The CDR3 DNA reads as TGTGCCAGCAGCCAAGGGCGGCTAGAAGGGCATGAGCAGTTCTTC. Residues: CASSQGRLEGHEQFF.

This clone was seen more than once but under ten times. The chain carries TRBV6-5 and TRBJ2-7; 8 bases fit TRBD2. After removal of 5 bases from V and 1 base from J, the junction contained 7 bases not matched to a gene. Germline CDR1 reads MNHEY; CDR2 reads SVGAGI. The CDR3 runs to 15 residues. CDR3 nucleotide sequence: TGTGCCAGCAGTCCCCTCCTAGCGGGTTCCTACGAGCAGTACTTC. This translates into CASSPLLAGSYEQYF.

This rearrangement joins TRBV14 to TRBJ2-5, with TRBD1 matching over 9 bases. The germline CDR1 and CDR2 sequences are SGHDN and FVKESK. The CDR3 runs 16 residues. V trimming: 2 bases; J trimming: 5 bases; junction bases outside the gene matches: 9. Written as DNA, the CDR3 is TGTGCCAGCAGCCAAACCAAACAGGGGGCACGGGAGACCCAGTACTTC. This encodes CASSQTKQGARETQYF.

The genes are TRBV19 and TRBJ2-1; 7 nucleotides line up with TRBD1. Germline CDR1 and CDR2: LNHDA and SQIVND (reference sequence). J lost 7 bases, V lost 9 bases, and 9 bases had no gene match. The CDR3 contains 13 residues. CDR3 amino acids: CASRTTGVNEQFF. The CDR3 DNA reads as TGTGCCAGCCGAACAACAGGGGTGAATGAGCAGTTCTTC.

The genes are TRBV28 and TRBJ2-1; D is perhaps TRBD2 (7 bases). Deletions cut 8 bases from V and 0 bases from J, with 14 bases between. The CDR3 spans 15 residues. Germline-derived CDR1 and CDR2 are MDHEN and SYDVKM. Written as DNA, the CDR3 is TGTGCCAGCCGTAGGGGGGGAAGCTCCTACAATGAGCAGTTCTTC. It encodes CASRRGGSSYNEQFF. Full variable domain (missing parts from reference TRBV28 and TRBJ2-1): DVKVTQSSRYLVKRTGEKVFLECVQDMDHENMFWYRQDPGLGLRLIYFSYDVKMKEKGDIPEGYSVSREKKERFSLILESASTNQTSMYLCASRRGGSSYNEQFFGPGTRLTVL.

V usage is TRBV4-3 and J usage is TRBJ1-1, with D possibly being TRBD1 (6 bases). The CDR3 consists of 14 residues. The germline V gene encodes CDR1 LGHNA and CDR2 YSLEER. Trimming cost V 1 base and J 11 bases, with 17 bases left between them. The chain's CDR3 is CASSQVGTGRRAFF. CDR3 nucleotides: TGCGCCAGCAGCCAAGTCGGAACAGGGAGGCGTGCTTTCTTT.

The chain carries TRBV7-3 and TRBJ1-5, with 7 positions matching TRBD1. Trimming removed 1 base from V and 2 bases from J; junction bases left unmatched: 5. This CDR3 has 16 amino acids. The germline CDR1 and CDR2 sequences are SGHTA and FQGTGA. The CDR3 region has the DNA TGTGCCAGCAGCTTAAATAGGGGGCATGGCAATCAGCCCCAGCATTTT. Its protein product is CASSLNRGHGNQPQHF.

The CDR3 coding sequence is TGTGCCAGTACGGATGGTTCAGGGTACAATCAGCCCCAGCATTTT. This translates into CASTDGSGYNQPQHF. The gene calls are TRBV19 and TRBJ1-5; D is perhaps TRBD1 (5 bases). V was cut by 7 bases and J by 3 bases, with 16 bases left in between. The CDR3 spans 15 residues. The germline V gene encodes CDR1 LNHDA and CDR2 SQIVND (reference sequence).

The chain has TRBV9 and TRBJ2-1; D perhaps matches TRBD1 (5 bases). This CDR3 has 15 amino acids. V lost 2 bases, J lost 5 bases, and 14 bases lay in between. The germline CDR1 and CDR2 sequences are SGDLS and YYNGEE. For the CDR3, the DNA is TGTGCCAGCAGCGTCCAGGGCGAACCAAACAATGAGCAGTTCTTC. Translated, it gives CASSVQGEPNNEQFF.

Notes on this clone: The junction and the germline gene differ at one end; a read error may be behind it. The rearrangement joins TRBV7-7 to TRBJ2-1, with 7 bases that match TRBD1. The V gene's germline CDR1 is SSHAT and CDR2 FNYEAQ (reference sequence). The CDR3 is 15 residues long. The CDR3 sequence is CASSLEGGSFNEQFF. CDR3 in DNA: TGTGCCAGCAGCTTAGAAGGGGGCTCCTTCAATGAGCAGTTCTTC.

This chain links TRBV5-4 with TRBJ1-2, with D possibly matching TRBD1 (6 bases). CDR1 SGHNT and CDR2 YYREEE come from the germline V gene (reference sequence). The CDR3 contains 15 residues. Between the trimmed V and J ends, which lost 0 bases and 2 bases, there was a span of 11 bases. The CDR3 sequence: CASSLEQGSNYGYTF. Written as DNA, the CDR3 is TGTGCCAGCAGCTTGGAGCAGGGGAGCAACTATGGCTACACCTTC. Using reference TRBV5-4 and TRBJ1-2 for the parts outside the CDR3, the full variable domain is ETGVTQSPTHLIKTRGQQVTLRCSSQSGHNTVSWYQQALGQGPQFIFQYYREEENGRGNFPPRFSGLQFPNYSSELNVNALELDDSALYLCASSLEQGSNYGYTFGSGTRLTVV.

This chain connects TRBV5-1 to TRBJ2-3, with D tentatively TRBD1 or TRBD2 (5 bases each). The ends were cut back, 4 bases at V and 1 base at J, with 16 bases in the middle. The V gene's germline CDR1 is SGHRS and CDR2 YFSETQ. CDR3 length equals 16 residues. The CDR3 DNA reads TGCGCCAGCAGCATAGGGACGGAGCCACGCACAGATACGCAGTATTTT. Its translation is CASSIGTEPRTDTQYF.

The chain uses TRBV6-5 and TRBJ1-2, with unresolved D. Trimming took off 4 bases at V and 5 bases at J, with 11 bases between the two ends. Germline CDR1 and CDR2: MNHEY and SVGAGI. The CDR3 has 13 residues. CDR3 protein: CASSSNPVYGYTF. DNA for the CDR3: TGTGCCAGCAGTTCAAACCCGGTTTATGGCTACACCTTC.

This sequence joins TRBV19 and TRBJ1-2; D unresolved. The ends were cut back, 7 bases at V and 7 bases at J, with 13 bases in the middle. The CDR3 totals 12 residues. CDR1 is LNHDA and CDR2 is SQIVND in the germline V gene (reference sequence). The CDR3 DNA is TGTGCCAGTACCTATGAGGGAGGTGGCTACACCTTC. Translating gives CASTYEGGGYTF.

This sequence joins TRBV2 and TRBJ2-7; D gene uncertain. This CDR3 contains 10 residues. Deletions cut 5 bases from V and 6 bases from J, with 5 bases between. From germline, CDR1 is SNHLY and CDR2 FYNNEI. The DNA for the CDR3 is TGTGCCAGCAGTTGGGGCGAGCAGTACTTC. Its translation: CASSWGEQYF.

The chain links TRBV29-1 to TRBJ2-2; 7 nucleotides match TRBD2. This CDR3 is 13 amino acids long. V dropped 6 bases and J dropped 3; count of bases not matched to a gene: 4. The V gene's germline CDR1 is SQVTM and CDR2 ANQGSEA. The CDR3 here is CSVKGRDTGELFF. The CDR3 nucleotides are TGCAGCGTAAAGGGGAGGGACACCGGGGAGCTGTTTTTT.

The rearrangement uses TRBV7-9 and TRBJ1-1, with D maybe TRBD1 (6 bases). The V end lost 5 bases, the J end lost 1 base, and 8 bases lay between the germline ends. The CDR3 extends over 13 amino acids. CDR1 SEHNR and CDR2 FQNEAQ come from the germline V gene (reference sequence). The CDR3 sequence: CASSPQGNTEAFF. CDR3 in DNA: TGTGCCAGCAGCCCACAGGGGAACACTGAAGCTTTCTTT.

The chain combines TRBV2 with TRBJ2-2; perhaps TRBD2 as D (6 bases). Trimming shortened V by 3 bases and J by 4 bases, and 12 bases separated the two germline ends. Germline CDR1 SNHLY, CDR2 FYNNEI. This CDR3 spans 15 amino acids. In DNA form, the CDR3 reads TGTGCCAGCAGTGAGAGGGCGGGGAGCACCGGGGAGCTGTTTTTT. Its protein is CASSERAGSTGELFF.

CDR3 sequence (DNA): TGTGCCAGCGAGGGCGGCGACTACAATGAGCAGTTCTTC. Its protein product is CASEGGDYNEQFF. The chain has TRBV28 and TRBJ2-1; perhaps TRBD2 as D (5 bases). Trimming left V 8 bases short and J 3 bases short, with 11 bases between. Germline CDR1 is MDHEN and CDR2 is SYDVKM. The CDR3 spans 13 residues.

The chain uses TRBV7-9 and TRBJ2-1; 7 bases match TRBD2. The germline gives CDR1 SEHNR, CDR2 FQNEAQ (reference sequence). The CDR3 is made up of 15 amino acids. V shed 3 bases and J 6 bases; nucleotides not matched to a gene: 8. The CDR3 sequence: CASSFLREYGNEQFF. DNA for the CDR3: TGTGCCAGCAGCTTTCTGCGGGAGTACGGCAATGAGCAGTTCTTC.

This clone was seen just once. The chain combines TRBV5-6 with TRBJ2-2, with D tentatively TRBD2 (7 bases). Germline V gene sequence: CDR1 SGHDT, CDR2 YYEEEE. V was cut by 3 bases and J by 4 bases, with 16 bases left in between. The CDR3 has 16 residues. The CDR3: CASSSYRGALTGELFF. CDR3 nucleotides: TGTGCCAGCAGCTCTTATCGGGGGGCTCTCACCGGGGAGCTGTTTTTT.

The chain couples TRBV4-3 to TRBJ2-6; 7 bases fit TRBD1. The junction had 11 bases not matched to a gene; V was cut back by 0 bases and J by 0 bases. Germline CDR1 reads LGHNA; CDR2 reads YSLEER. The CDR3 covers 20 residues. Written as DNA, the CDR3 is TGCGCCAGCAGCCAAGAGTCGGCCGCAGGGGGATTCTCTGGGGCCAACGTCCTGACTTTC. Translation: CASSQESAAGGFSGANVLTF.

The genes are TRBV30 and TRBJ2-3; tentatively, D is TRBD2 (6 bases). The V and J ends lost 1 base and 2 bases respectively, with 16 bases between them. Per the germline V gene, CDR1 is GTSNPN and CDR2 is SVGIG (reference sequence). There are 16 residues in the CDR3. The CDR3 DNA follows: TGTGCCTGGAGTGCCCCAGAGCGGGCCACCACAGATACGCAGTATTTT. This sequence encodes CAWSAPERATTDTQYF.

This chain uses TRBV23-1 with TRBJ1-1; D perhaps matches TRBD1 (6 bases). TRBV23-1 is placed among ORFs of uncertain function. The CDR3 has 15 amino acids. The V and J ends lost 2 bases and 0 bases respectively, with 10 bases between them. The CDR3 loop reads CASSQPWTVNTEAFF. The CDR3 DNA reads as TGCGCCAGCAGTCAACCGTGGACAGTGAACACTGAAGCTTTCTTT.